The T cell receptor beta chain described here comes from a study of CD8 T cells in ankylosing spondylitis. Concerning this clonotype itself: Its antigen is unknown.

The CDR3 loop spans 16 amino acids. In germline, CDR1 is MNHEY, CDR2 SVGEGT. Trimming cost V 6 bases and J 0 bases; bases outside gene matches: 8. General observations from the study: Significant enrichment of disease-linked clones was reported in matched ankylosing spondylitis synovial fluid.

One entry per CDR3 protein, called by TCRdb with MiXCR from the 5' RACE reads. Seen here are a few hundred thousand distinct CDR3 sequences, 8% to 11% observed once, and the top ten hold 21%. The rearrangement links TRBV6-2 or TRBV6-3 to TRBJ2-1; TRBD1 agrees at 7 bases. The TCR sequence derives from a male donor with ankylosing spondylitis or in good health (not recorded which). Material: blood, either unsorted or a sorted T cell fraction (not recorded which). The CDR3 nucleotides are TGTGCCAGCAGGGGGTTGGGACAGATCTCCTACAATGAGCAGTTCTTC. The encoded protein is CASRGLGQISYNEQFF.